The TCR beta chain described here comes from a study of cytomegalovirus exposure and HLA in healthy donors. The CDR3 runs 17 residues. V shed 2 bases, J shed 1 base, and the junction held 10 bases outside the gene matches. Germline loops: CDR1 SGHTA, CDR2 FQGTGA. The PCR employed 60 Vbeta primers together with 13 Jbeta primers. This table comes from immunoSEQ multiplex PCR, and its TCRdb copy is limited to in-frame clones, with some not included. The repertoire holds approximately 130,000 clones, with roughly 69% as singletons. This clonotype originated in a human donor in good health. J is TRBJ2-7 and V is TRBV7-3; TRBD1 matches 8 bases. Sequencing was performed on PBMCs. CDR3 amino acids: CASSLVSGGQGSYEQYF. In DNA form, the CDR3 reads TGTGCCAGCAGCTTAGTGTCCGGAGGACAGGGATCCTACGAGCAGTACTTC.